This paragraph reports one TCR beta chain. Its antigen remains unidentified. All patients relapsed after autologous stem cell transplantation, and brentuximab vedotin exposure varied. The data belong to a study of PD-1 blockade in classical Hodgkin lymphoma. Study outcomes and limitations: The study reported lower baseline TCR diversity in newly diagnosed patients than in healthy donors.

The CDR3 length is 13 residues. The germline V gene encodes CDR1 MRHNA and CDR2 SNTAGT. V was shortened by 2 bases and J by 2 bases, with 6 bases between the two germline ends. The data were produced by immunoSEQ multiplex PCR, yet TCRdb's version contains in-frame clones alone and is incomplete. The sample includes about 43,000 clones, roughly 78% of them seen just once. J is TRBJ1-1 and V is TRBV6-4; no clear D. The material sequenced was peripheral blood mononuclear cells (PBMCs), taken before the second cycle of nivolumab. This receptor was obtained from a human donor with classical Hodgkin lymphoma. Here the CDR3 reads CASSDQPNTEAFF. Written as DNA, the CDR3 is TGTGCCAGCAGTGACCAGCCTAACACTGAAGCTTTCTTT.